One and the same sample provided the 22 T cell receptor beta chains below, sequenced in a study of cytomegalovirus exposure and HLA in healthy donors. The study ran its PCR with 60 Vbeta and 13 Jbeta primers. TCRdb's copy holds only in-frame clones and misses some; the assay was immunoSEQ multiplex PCR. The data show roughly 150,000 clones, about 80% seen once. Input material: PBMCs. The receptors come from a male donor in good health and CMV-seronegative.

The CDR3 sequence: CASSPSGRRGGQETQYF. DNA for the CDR3: TGTGCCAGTAGTCCTAGCGGGAGGAGAGGGGGGCAAGAGACCCAGTACTTC. The rearrangement joins TRBV19 to TRBJ2-5; 11 bases match TRBD2. With 5 bases clipped from V and 2 bases from J, the junction kept 10 bases outside the gene matches. There are 17 residues in the CDR3. CDR1 is LNHDA and CDR2 is SQIVND in the germline V gene (reference sequence).

A single count supports this clone. The CDR3 DNA is TGTGCCACCCGGAAACAGGGGGTGGTCTACGAGCAGTACTTC. Residues: CATRKQGVVYEQYF. The chain couples TRBV6-1 to TRBJ2-7; 8 bases align to TRBD1. The CDR3 has 14 amino acids. CDR1 is MNHNS and CDR2 is SASEGT in the germline V gene. The junction had 11 bases not matched to a gene; V was cut back by 10 bases and J by 3 bases.

The chain employs TRBV5-8 and TRBJ1-1; D not certain. This CDR3 region has 15 residues. Between the trimmed V and J ends, which lost 5 bases and 0 bases, there was a span of 14 bases. The germline gives CDR1 SGHTS, CDR2 YDEGEE. The CDR3 loop is CASRIPQIMNTEAFF. For the CDR3, the DNA is TGTGCCAGCAGGATCCCGCAGATTATGAACACTGAAGCTTTCTTT. The full variable domain, completed using reference TRBV5-8 and TRBJ1-1, is EAGVTQSPTHLIKTRGQQATLRCSPISGHTSVYWYQQALGLGLQFLLWYDEGEERNRGNFPPRFSGRQFPNYSSELNVNALELEDSALYLCASRIPQIMNTEAFFGQGTRLTVV.

The V and J genes are TRBV6-6 and TRBJ2-3; TRBD2 might be the D (5 bases). Per germline, CDR1 MNHNY and CDR2 SVGAGI (reference sequence). CDR3 length: 13 amino acids. The V end lost 7 bases, the J end lost 0 bases, and 8 bases lay between the germline ends. CDR3 sequence: CASMEASTDTQYF. The CDR3 DNA reads as TGTGCCAGCATGGAGGCTAGCACAGATACGCAGTATTTT.

The chain has TRBV14 and TRBJ1-1; D is undetermined. The CDR3 consists of 12 residues. From germline, CDR1 is SGHDN and CDR2 FVKESK. V was pared by 3 bases and J by 3 bases, with 5 bases between. CDR3 protein: CASSHGDTEAFF. CDR3 coding DNA: TGTGCCAGCAGCCACGGGGACACTGAAGCTTTCTTT.

The chain uses TRBV5-8 and TRBJ2-7; D might be TRBD1 (6 bases). V gave up 2 bases and J gave up 2 bases, with 11 bases separating them. The CDR3 spans 14 residues. Germline CDR1 SGHTS, CDR2 YDEGEE. In DNA form, the CDR3 reads TGTGCCAGCAGCTTCAGGGACAACACCTACGAGCAGTACTTC. Translated: CASSFRDNTYEQYF.

The chain links TRBV4-1 to TRBJ2-2; 7 bases agree with TRBD1. Germline V CDR1 and CDR2: MGHRA, YSYEKL. V was clipped by 0 bases and J by 6 bases; unmatched bases: 13. This CDR3 is built from 18 residues. DNA for the CDR3: TGCGCCAGCAGCCAAGATACTCCTCGACAGGGTTTCGCCGGGGAGCTGTTTTTT. It specifies CASSQDTPRQGFAGELFF.

This sequence joins TRBV5-5 and TRBJ2-7; D remains ambiguous. V lost 0 bases, J lost 5 bases, and 6 bases lay in between. Germline CDR1 and CDR2: SGHKS and YYEKEE (reference sequence). This CDR3 is built from 12 residues. In DNA form, the CDR3 reads TGTGCCAGCAGCTTGGCCGTAAACGAGCAGTACTTC. Translating it yields CASSLAVNEQYF.

The chain recombines TRBV5-1 with TRBJ2-7, with 8 positions matching TRBD1. CDR1 is SGHRS, CDR2 YFSETQ, per germline. J lost 0 bases, V lost 2 bases, and 7 bases had no gene match. There are 16 residues in the CDR3. CDR3 region: CASSFVAGGSSYEQYF. For the CDR3, the DNA is TGCGCCAGCAGCTTTGTCGCAGGGGGCAGCTCCTACGAGCAGTACTTC.

The V call is TRBV11-2, the J call TRBJ1-1; 9 nucleotides align to TRBD1. Germline V gives CDR1 SGHAT, CDR2 FQNNGV. CDR3 length equals 15 residues. V gave up 5 bases and J gave up 6 bases; unmatched junction bases: 10. The CDR3 DNA sequence: TGTGCCAGCAGCCCGGGACAGGGAGGGAGTCCTGAAGCTTTCTTT. Amino acids: CASSPGQGGSPEAFF.

CDR3: CASSQGPTANYGYTF. CDR3 sequence (DNA): TGCGCCAGCAGCCAAGGACCGACAGCCAACTATGGCTACACCTTC. V and J are TRBV4-1 and TRBJ1-2, with a possible D match to TRBD1 (5 bases). This CDR3 has 15 residues. Looked up from germline, CDR1 is MGHRA and CDR2 is YSYEKL. V lost 1 base to trimming and J lost 2 bases, with 11 bases between them.

The chain recombines TRBV7-2 with TRBJ2-7, with D possibly matching TRBD1 (6 bases). This CDR3 has 14 residues. Per the germline V gene, CDR1 is SGHTA and CDR2 is FQGNSA. The V gene lost 5 bases and the J gene lost 3 bases, with 14 bases spanning the gap. CDR3 loop: CASSQVGQYYEQYF. The CDR3 DNA reads as TGTGCCAGCAGCCAGGTAGGACAGTACTACGAGCAGTACTTC.

The chain combines TRBV9 with TRBJ2-3; 12 bases line up with TRBD2. The CDR3 has 16 amino acids. V lost 0 bases to trimming and J lost 2 bases; unmatched junction nucleotides: 1. The germline gives CDR1 SGDLS, CDR2 YYNGEE. In nucleotides, the CDR3 is TGTGCCAGCAGCGTAGGGACTAGCGGGGACACAGATACGCAGTATTTT. Its translation: CASSVGTSGDTDTQYF.

This clone was found a few times. The chain is built from TRBV7-8 and TRBJ2-2; no clear D. CDR1 is SGHVS and CDR2 is FQNEAQ in the germline V gene. With 5 bases removed from V and 2 bases from J, the gap between germline ends came to 6 bases. This CDR3 comprises 13 residues. The CDR3 DNA reads as TGTGCCAGCAGCACATTCAACACCGGGGAGCTGTTTTTT. Translated, it gives CASSTFNTGELFF.

V gene TRBV6-5 combines with J gene TRBJ2-1; 7 bases align to TRBD2. The CDR3 consists of 15 residues. Germline loops: CDR1 MNHEY, CDR2 SVGAGI. V lost 6 bases, J lost 6 bases, and 11 bases stayed unmatched. The DNA for the CDR3 is TGTGCCAGCAGCCCGGCTAGCGGCACACCCAATGAGCAGTTCTTC. Its protein product is CASSPASGTPNEQFF.

The rearrangement joins TRBV5-1 to TRBJ2-2; D is unclear. Trimming removed 0 bases at V and 5 bases at J, with 8 bases between. The length of the CDR3 is 14 residues. Germline V gives CDR1 SGHRS, CDR2 YFSETQ. The CDR3 DNA reads TGCGCCAGCAGCTTGGCGGTCGATACCGGGGAGCTGTTTTTT. This encodes CASSLAVDTGELFF.

The chain recombines TRBV27 with TRBJ2-1; D is perhaps TRBD1 (5 bases). In germline, CDR1 is MNHEY, CDR2 SMNVEV (reference sequence). Trimming took off 5 bases at V and 9 bases at J, with 17 bases between the two ends. The CDR3 loop spans 14 amino acids. Here the CDR3 DNA reads TGTGCCAGCAGTACTCACGCAGGGTTCGTTGAGCAGTTCTTC. Translation: CASSTHAGFVEQFF.

The rearrangement links TRBV7-2 to TRBJ1-1; possibly TRBD1 for D (5 bases). The CDR3 consists of 13 residues. V shed 3 bases and J shed 5 bases, with 10 bases lying between them. Germline values: CDR1 SGHTA, CDR2 FQGNSA. In DNA form, the CDR3 reads TGTGCCAGCAGCTTCCCAGGGTTGACTGAAGCTTTCTTT. Its translation: CASSFPGLTEAFF.

The chain uses TRBV4-2 and TRBJ1-1, with 8 bases fitting TRBD1. The CDR3 contains 15 residues. The V gene end was trimmed by 4 bases and the J gene end by 1 base; junction bases not matched to a gene: 5. Germline values: CDR1 LGHNA, CDR2 YNFKEQ. The CDR3 spells CASSPTGVANTEAFF. The CDR3 coding sequence is TGTGCCAGCAGCCCGACAGGGGTGGCGAACACTGAAGCTTTCTTT.

Only one count was recorded for this clone. The V call is TRBV7-2, the J call TRBJ1-5; the D gene is possibly TRBD1 (6 bases). V was pared by 4 bases and J by 7 bases, with 17 bases between. This CDR3 has 15 residues. The germline V gene has CDR1 SGHTA and CDR2 FQGNSA. The CDR3 spells CASSSTDSGGQPQHF. CDR3 in DNA: TGTGCCAGCAGCTCCACTGACTCGGGGGGCCAGCCCCAGCATTTT. Filled out from reference TRBV7-2 and TRBJ1-5, the complete variable domain reads GAGVSQSPSNKVTEKGKDVELRCDPISGHTALYWYRQSLGQGLEFLIYFQGNSAPDKSGLPSDRFSAERTGGSVSTLTIQRTQQEDSAVYLCASSSTDSGGQPQHFGDGTRLSIL.

The gene calls are TRBV7-9 and TRBJ2-7; 7 nucleotides match TRBD1. Looked up from germline, CDR1 is SEHNR and CDR2 is FQNEAQ (reference sequence). V lost 5 bases to trimming and J lost 1 base; unmatched junction nucleotides: 8. This CDR3 comprises 15 residues. The CDR3 nucleotides read TGTGCCAGCAGCGAGGGACAGTCGATTTCCTACGAGCAGTACTTC. Protein sequence: CASSEGQSISYEQYF.

This clone was counted only a few times. V gene TRBV15 combines with J gene TRBJ2-7, with 7 bases that match TRBD1. After removal of 2 bases from V and 4 bases from J, the junction contained 2 bases not matched to a gene. Germline CDR1 is LNHNV and CDR2 is YYDKDF (reference sequence). This CDR3 has 13 amino acids. The CDR3 DNA reads as TGTGCCACCAGCAGACGCAGGGGGTACGAGCAGTACTTC. Its translation: CATSRRRGYEQYF.